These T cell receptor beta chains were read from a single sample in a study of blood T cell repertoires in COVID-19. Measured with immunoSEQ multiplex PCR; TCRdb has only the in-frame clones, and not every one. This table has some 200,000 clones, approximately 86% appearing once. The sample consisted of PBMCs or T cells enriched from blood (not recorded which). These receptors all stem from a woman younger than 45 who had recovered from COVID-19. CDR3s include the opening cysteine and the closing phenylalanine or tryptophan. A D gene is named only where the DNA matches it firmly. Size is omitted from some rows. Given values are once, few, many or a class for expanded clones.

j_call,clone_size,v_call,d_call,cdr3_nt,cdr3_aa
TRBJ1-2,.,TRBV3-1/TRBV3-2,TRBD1,TGTGCCAGCAGCCCGCGGGACAGGGGGGGCGGCTACACCTTC,CASSPRDRGGGYTF
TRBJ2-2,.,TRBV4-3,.,TGCGCCAGCAGCACACCTTCGGGGGGGGAGCTGTTTTTT,CASSTPSGGELFF
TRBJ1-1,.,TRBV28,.,TGTGCCAGCAGTTTCCAGGGTTCCATGAACACTGAAGCTTTCTTT,CASSFQGSMNTEAFF
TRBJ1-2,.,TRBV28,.,TGTGCCAGCAGAACCCAGACAGGCCCCGACCTCTATGGCTACACCTTC,CASRTQTGPDLYGYTF
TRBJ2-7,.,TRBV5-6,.,TGTGCCAGCAGCTTGACAGGATTTGCCTACGAGCAGTACTTC,CASSLTGFAYEQYF
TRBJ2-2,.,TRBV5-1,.,TGCGCCAGCAGCTTGTCTGGGCGGGGCCGGAACACCGGGGAGCTGTTTTTT,CASSLSGRGRNTGELFF
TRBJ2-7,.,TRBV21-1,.,TGTGCCAGCAGCTTCAGGGGCCGTTACGAGCAGTACTTC,CASSFRGRYEQYF
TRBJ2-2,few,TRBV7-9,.,TGTGCCAGCAGCTTAGCGGGGGCGAAGGACACCGGGGAGCTGTTTTTT,CASSLAGAKDTGELFF
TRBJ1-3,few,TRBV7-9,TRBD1,TGTGCCAGCAGCAAACAGGGGGCTTCTGGAAACACCATATATTTT,CASSKQGASGNTIYF
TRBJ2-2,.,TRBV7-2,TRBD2,TGTGCCAGCAGCCCAGGACTAGTAAGGTCCGGGGAGCTGTTTTTT,CASSPGLVRSGELFF
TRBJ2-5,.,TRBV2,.,TGTGCCAGCAGCGAAACTAGGGAGACCCAGTACTTC,CASSETRETQYF
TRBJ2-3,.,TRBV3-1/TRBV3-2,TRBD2,TGTGCCAGCAGCCTGTATAGCGGGGGGGCAGATACGCAGTATTTT,CASSLYSGGADTQYF
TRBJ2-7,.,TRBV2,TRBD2,TGTGCCAGCAGTGAAGGGACTAGCGGGGGAGCCTACGAGCAGTACTTC,CASSEGTSGGAYEQYF
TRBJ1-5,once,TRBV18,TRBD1,TGTGCCAGCTCACCACTCCCAGGGGGCAACAATCAGCCCCAGCATTTT,CASSPLPGGNNQPQHF
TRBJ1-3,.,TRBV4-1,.,TGCGCCAGCAGCCTTCAAGGGGTATCTGGAAACACCATATATTTT,CASSLQGVSGNTIYF
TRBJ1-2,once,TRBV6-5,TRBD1,TGTGCCAGCAGTTTCAATTACAGGGGAAGAGACTATGGCTACACCTTC,CASSFNYRGRDYGYTF
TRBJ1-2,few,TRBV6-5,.,TGTGCCAGCACAAGGGCGGGGAACTATGGCTACACCTTC,CASTRAGNYGYTF
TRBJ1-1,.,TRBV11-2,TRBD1,TGTGCCAGCAGCGCCAAACCCTGGACAGGGTATACTGAAGCTTTCTTT,CASSAKPWTGYTEAFF
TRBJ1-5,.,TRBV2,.,TGTGCCAGCAGTGGACAGAGTTATCAGCCCCAGCATTTT,CASSGQSYQPQHF
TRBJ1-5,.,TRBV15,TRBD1,TGTGCCACCAGCAGACCGGGACAGGGGCAGCCCCAGCATTTT,CATSRPGQGQPQHF
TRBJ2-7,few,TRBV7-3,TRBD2,TGTGCCAGCAGCCAAAGGGCTAGCGGGAGCGGCGAAGAAACCTACGAGCAGTACTTC,CASSQRASGSGEETYEQYF
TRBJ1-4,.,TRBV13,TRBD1,TGTGCCAGCAGCAGAGGACAGGATGGGGAAAAACTGTTTTTT,CASSRGQDGEKLFF
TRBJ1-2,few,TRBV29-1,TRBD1,TGCAGCGTTGAGCCGACAGGGGGCGATGGCTACACCTTC,CSVEPTGGDGYTF
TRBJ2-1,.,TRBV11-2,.,TGTGCCAGCAGCTCCTGGAAGGGGGGGGCCATCGATGAGCAGTTCTTC,CASSSWKGGAIDEQFF